Presented here are 29 T cell receptor beta chains from one specimen sequenced in a study of human T cells and chemical hapten exposure. From the RACE reads, TCRdb called clonotypes with MiXCR, one entry per CDR3 protein. The table has more than 250,000 distinct CDR3 sequences, around 7.3% seen once. Stated time point: pre-sensitization, week 0. As for treatment: therapeutic diphenylcyclopropenone sensitization with weekly scalp DPC. The sequences come from whole blood, collected in connection with sensitization to the hapten diphenylcyclopropenone (DPC). Source of these receptors: a man younger than 30 with alopecia areata. Some clones in this sample may be carry-over from other donors' samples.

V gene TRBV20-1 combines with J gene TRBJ1-5, with a tentative D call TRBD1 (5 bases). This CDR3 has 16 residues. V was shortened by 5 bases and J by 4 bases, with 21 bases between the two germline ends. Germline CDR1 is DFQATT and CDR2 is SNEGSKA (reference sequence). The CDR3 spells CSAPQAGRGPNQPQHF. CDR3 DNA: TGCAGTGCTCCCCAAGCGGGGCGCGGGCCAAATCAGCCCCAGCATTTT.

This clonotype was seen more than once but under ten times. The chain combines TRBV14 with TRBJ2-5; D is uncertain. The CDR3 is 15 amino acids. V lost 4 bases and J lost 5, with 17 bases in between. Looked up from germline, CDR1 is SGHDN and CDR2 is FVKESK. For the CDR3, the DNA is TGTGCCAGCAGCCTCGCGTCTTTCACACGGGAGACCCAGTACTTC. Translation: CASSLASFTRETQYF.

This clonotype was recorded a few times. The rearrangement links TRBV6-5 to TRBJ2-6, with D hard to call. Germline CDR1 MNHEY, CDR2 SVGAGI. The CDR3 is made up of 16 amino acids. Trimming pared 0 bases from V and 0 bases from J, leaving 6 bases between. This chain's CDR3 is CASSYSSLSGANVLTF. In nucleotides, the CDR3 is TGTGCCAGCAGTTACTCATCCCTCTCTGGGGCCAACGTCCTGACTTTC.

J is TRBJ1-2 and V is TRBV20-1, with unresolved D. CDR3 length: 15 amino acids. Germline V gene data show CDR1 as DFQATT and CDR2 as SNEGSKA (reference sequence). Between the trimmed V and J ends, which lost 3 bases and 3 bases, there was a span of 17 bases. CDR3 bases: TGCAGTGCTAGCCCACAGAGACAAGCGGACTATGGCTACACCTTC. Translation gives CSASPQRQADYGYTF.

The chain has TRBV15 and TRBJ1-6, with 8 bases that match TRBD1. The ends lost 0 bases at V and 4 bases at J; junction bases unmatched: 8. This CDR3 region has 18 residues. CDR1 LNHNV and CDR2 YYDKDF come from the germline V gene (reference sequence). The CDR3 DNA reads TGTGCCACCAGCAGAGATCCGACAGGGGACTTTTATAATTCACCCCTCCACTTT. This sequence encodes CATSRDPTGDFYNSPLHF.

The J gene is TRBJ2-5, the V gene TRBV29-1; D gene unclear. The CDR3 consists of 14 residues. V was pared by 7 bases and J by 1 base, with 16 bases between. Looked up from germline, CDR1 is SQVTM and CDR2 is ANQGSEA. CDR3 region: CSEKYSTSQETQYF. Written as DNA, the CDR3 is TGCAGCGAAAAATACTCGACATCCCAAGAGACCCAGTACTTC.

This clonotype came up a few times. The J gene is TRBJ1-3, the V gene TRBV12-3 or TRBV12-4; no firm D call. Trimming pared 5 bases from V and 9 bases from J, leaving 23 bases between. This CDR3 is built from 16 residues. The CDR3, as DNA: TGTGCCAGCAGTCTCCGGACCGACAATGTGGAAGTCACCATATATTTT. This translates into CASSLRTDNVEVTIYF.

This clonotype was detected ten times or more. The chain combines TRBV3-1 with TRBJ2-2; 9 bases agree with TRBD1. With 7 bases clipped from V and 7 bases from J, the junction kept 10 bases outside the gene matches. Per the germline V gene, CDR1 is LGHDT and CDR2 is YNNKEL (reference sequence). The CDR3 is 15 residues long. CDR3 bases: TGTGCCAGCACCCCGGGACAGGGCGTATACGGGGAGCTGTTTTTT. It yields the protein CASTPGQGVYGELFF. Complete variable domain (other parts from reference TRBV3-1 and TRBJ2-2): DTAVSQTPKYLVTQMGNDKSIKCEQNLGHDTMYWYKQDSKKFLKIMFSYNNKELIINETVPNRFSPKSPDKAHLNLHINSLELGDSAVYFCASTPGQGVYGELFFGEGSRLTVL.

This clonotype was picked up a small number of times. V and J are TRBV4-1 and TRBJ2-5; either TRBD1 or TRBD2 may supply D (6 bases each). V lost 1 base to trimming and J lost 5 bases, with 11 bases between them. This CDR3 has 14 amino acids. Germline-derived CDR1 and CDR2 are MGHRA and YSYEKL. CDR3 coding DNA: TGCGCCAGCAGCCAAGGACAGGCGGGGGAGACCCAGTACTTC. Translation gives CASSQGQAGETQYF.

This clonotype has more than one count but fewer than ten. The J gene is TRBJ1-2, the V gene TRBV15; a possible D gene is TRBD1 (5 bases). V was shortened by 0 bases and J by 4 bases, with 15 bases between the two germline ends. Germline V CDR1 and CDR2: LNHNV, YYDKDF (reference sequence). The CDR3 is 16 residues long. CDR3 residues: CATSRDGGIPSYGYTF. The CDR3 DNA reads as TGTGCCACCAGCAGAGATGGGGGGATCCCATCCTATGGCTACACCTTC.

Only a few counts were recorded for this clonotype. The chain carries TRBV2 and TRBJ1-2; TRBD1 is a possible D gene (5 bases). V was pared by 4 bases and J by 8 bases, with 17 bases between. The CDR3 runs 14 residues. Germline CDR1 and CDR2: SNHLY and FYNNEI. The chain's CDR3 is CASSGDRRFSGYTF. The CDR3 bases are TGTGCCAGCAGTGGGGACCGGAGGTTTTCGGGCTACACCTTC.

Here the CDR3 DNA reads TGTGCCAGCAGTCCCCAAGGATACTATAATTCACCCCTCCACTTT. It yields the protein CASSPQGYYNSPLHF. The chain couples TRBV12-3 or TRBV12-4 to TRBJ1-6; D not certain. Trimming stripped 5 bases from V and 3 bases from J, with 11 bases between. CDR3 size: 15 residues.

This clonotype was counted a few times. The rearrangement joins TRBV5-1 to TRBJ1-2; D gene unclear. This CDR3 is 15 amino acids long. With 4 bases removed from V and 2 bases from J, the gap between germline ends came to 15 bases. Germline CDR1 and CDR2: SGHRS and YFSETQ. In DNA form, the CDR3 reads TGCGCCAGCAGCGCGACGGCCTCATGGAACTATGGCTACACCTTC. It translates to CASSATASWNYGYTF.

This clonotype appeared a few times. This chain connects TRBV6-2 or TRBV6-3 to TRBJ2-1; D is undetermined. The CDR3 totals 11 residues. CDR1 MNHEY and CDR2 SVGEGT come from the germline V gene. The ends were cut back, 8 bases at V and 8 bases at J, with 10 bases in the middle. The CDR3 loop is CASEDEHEQFF. The CDR3 coding sequence is TGTGCCAGCGAGGATGAGCATGAGCAGTTCTTC.

Only a few counts were recorded for this clonotype. This chain joins TRBV7-9 and TRBJ2-3, with D unresolved. Trimming left V 4 bases short and J 2 bases short, with 13 bases between. Looked up from germline, CDR1 is SEHNR and CDR2 is FQNEAQ (reference sequence). The length of the CDR3 is 15 residues. The CDR3 here is CASSSKGSPTDTQYF. In DNA form, the CDR3 reads TGTGCCAGCAGCTCGAAGGGCAGCCCCACAGATACGCAGTATTTT.

The CDR3 loop is CASSQSRDLLDYGYTF. CDR3 DNA: TGCGCCAGCAGCCAAAGCAGGGACCTGTTGGACTATGGCTACACCTTC. This chain connects TRBV4-3 to TRBJ1-2, with D possibly being TRBD1 (5 bases). CDR3 length equals 16 residues. Trimming stripped 2 bases from V and 3 bases from J, with 16 bases between. Germline V gene data show CDR1 as LGHNA and CDR2 as YSLEER.

Many counts were recorded for this clonotype. The chain couples TRBV2 to TRBJ2-1, with D unresolved. Trimming stripped 7 bases from V and 10 bases from J, with 20 bases between. CDR3 length: 14 residues. Germline CDR1 SNHLY, CDR2 FYNNEI. The DNA of the CDR3 is TGTGCCAGCATTTCGAGGACCGCCACCGGAGAGCAGTTCTTC. This gives the protein CASISRTATGEQFF. Together with reference TRBV2 and TRBJ2-1, the CDR3 gives the full variable domain: EPEVTQTPSHQVTQMGQEVILRCVPISNHLYFYWYRQILGQKVEFLVSFYNNEISEKSEIFDDQFSVERPDGSNFTLKIRSTKLEDSAMYFCASISRTATGEQFFGPGTRLTVL.

The rearrangement uses TRBV11-2 and TRBJ2-7; D is possibly TRBD2 (7 bases). Germline CDR1 SGHAT, CDR2 FQNNGV. The CDR3 is 14 residues long. Between the trimmed V and J ends, which lost 1 base and 2 bases, there was a span of 9 bases. This CDR3 reads CASSLGGGAYEQYV. The CDR3 DNA is TGTGCCAGCAGCTTAGGGGGGGGCGCCTACGAGCAGTACGTC.

The chain has TRBV4-2 and TRBJ2-5; TRBD1 or TRBD2 may be the D gene (6 bases each). The CDR3 is 18 residues long. Germline CDR1 is LGHNA and CDR2 is YNFKEQ. V dropped 0 bases and J dropped 0 bases, with 17 bases sitting between them. CDR3: CASSQDAGGQFYQETQYF. CDR3 sequence (DNA): TGTGCCAGCAGCCAAGATGCCGGGGGCCAGTTCTACCAAGAGACCCAGTACTTC.

The V gene is TRBV20-1, the J gene TRBJ2-2; D ambiguous. V lost 0 bases, J lost 1 base, and 9 bases lay in between. The CDR3 is 15 residues long. Germline loops: CDR1 DFQATT, CDR2 SNEGSKA (reference sequence). Written as DNA, the CDR3 is TGCAGTGCTAGAGATTCACACATGAACACCGGGGAGCTGTTTTTT. This gives the protein CSARDSHMNTGELFF.

This clonotype was seen more than once but under ten times. The CDR3 DNA reads as TGTGCCAGCAGTTCGGGGGACCGGGGTGAAGCTTTCTTT. This encodes CASSSGDRGEAFF. The V and J genes are TRBV6-5 and TRBJ1-1, with D perhaps TRBD1 (5 bases). The CDR3 totals 13 residues. The V end lost 4 bases, the J end lost 7 bases, and 13 bases lay between the germline ends. Germline V gene sequence: CDR1 MNHEY, CDR2 SVGAGI.

This clonotype was picked up a small number of times. The chain is built from TRBV6-2 or TRBV6-3 and TRBJ2-4; either TRBD1 or TRBD2 may fit D (5 bases each). Germline loops: CDR1 MNHEY, CDR2 SVGEGT. Between the trimmed V and J ends, which lost 2 bases and 0 bases, there was a span of 11 bases. The CDR3 is 16 residues long. CDR3 amino acids: CASSYVGAVAKNIQYF. The CDR3 DNA sequence: TGTGCCAGCAGTTACGTCGGGGCCGTAGCCAAAAACATTCAGTACTTC.

The V and J genes are TRBV7-2 and TRBJ2-1; no clear D gene. This CDR3 has 13 amino acids. CDR1 SGHTA and CDR2 FQGNSA come from the germline V gene. V gave up 4 bases and J gave up 6 bases, with 10 bases separating them. The CDR3 bases are TGTGCCAGCAGCTCGCAGAACATCAATGAGCAGTTCTTC. Translating gives CASSSQNINEQFF.

In this sample, this clonotype turned up a few times. CDR3 in amino acids: CASSTGRESTEAFF. DNA for the CDR3: TGTGCCAGCTCAACAGGAAGGGAGTCTACTGAAGCTTTCTTT. The rearrangement links TRBV18 to TRBJ1-1, with D perhaps matching TRBD1 (5 bases). The CDR3 sequence is 14 residues long. Germline lookup yields CDR1 KGHSH and CDR2 LQKENI. The V end lost 5 bases, the J end lost 5 bases, and 15 bases lay between the germline ends.

This clonotype was seen a handful of times. The J gene is TRBJ2-2, the V gene TRBV29-1; TRBD1 agrees at 7 bases. Trimming at V came to 7 bases and at J to 0 bases, leaving 2 bases not matched to a gene. The CDR3 is 13 amino acids. Germline V gene lookup returns CDR1 SQVTM and CDR2 ANQGSEA. The CDR3 reads CSAGTANTGELFF. CDR3 nucleotides: TGCAGCGCCGGGACAGCGAACACCGGGGAGCTGTTTTTT.

At least ten counts were recorded for this clonotype. This chain connects TRBV18 to TRBJ2-1, with D possibly TRBD2 on 6 matching bases. Germline CDR1 KGHSH, CDR2 LQKENI. The CDR3 has 14 residues. The V end was cut by 3 bases, the J end by 5 bases, with 11 bases between. CDR3 bases: TGTGCCAGCTCACCCCCGGGCGGGGACAATGAGCAGTTCTTC. Its translation is CASSPPGGDNEQFF.

Turning to this clonotype: With a much larger clone just one base away, this may be a read error. J is TRBJ1-6 and V is TRBV20-1; D gene ambiguous. With 5 bases removed from V and 7 bases from J, the gap between germline ends came to 15 bases. The germline V gene encodes CDR1 DFQATT and CDR2 SNEGSKA (reference sequence). CDR3 length: 14 amino acids. The CDR3 region has the DNA TGCAGTGCTTCGGCTGAGCCTATCAATTCACCCCTCCACTTT. This translates into CSASAEPINSPLHF.

This clonotype was seen a few times. The CDR3 DNA reads as TGTGCCAGCTCCGAGACGATGAATGAAAAACTGTTTTTT. Its protein is CASSETMNEKLFF. The gene calls are TRBV5-8 and TRBJ1-4; D gene ambiguous. V lost 7 bases and J 5 bases, leaving 12 bases between the germline ends. CDR1 is SGHTS, CDR2 YDEGEE, per germline. The length of the CDR3 is 13 residues.

This clonotype has at least ten counts. V and J are TRBV3-1 and TRBJ2-2; D is unclear. The CDR3 loop spans 11 amino acids. The germline gives CDR1 LGHDT, CDR2 YNNKEL (reference sequence). V lost 6 bases to trimming and J lost 2 bases, with 1 base between them. The CDR3 loop is CASRNTGELFF. The CDR3, as DNA: TGTGCCAGCAGAAACACCGGGGAGCTGTTTTTT.